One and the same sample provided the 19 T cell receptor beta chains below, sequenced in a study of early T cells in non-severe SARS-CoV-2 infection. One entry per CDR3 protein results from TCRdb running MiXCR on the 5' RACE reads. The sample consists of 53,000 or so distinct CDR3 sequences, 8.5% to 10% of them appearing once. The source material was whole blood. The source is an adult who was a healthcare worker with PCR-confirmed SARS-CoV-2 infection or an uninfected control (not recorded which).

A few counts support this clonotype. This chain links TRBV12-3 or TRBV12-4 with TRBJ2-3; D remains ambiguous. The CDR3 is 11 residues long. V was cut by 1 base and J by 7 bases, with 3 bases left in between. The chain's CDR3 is CASSLDYTQYF. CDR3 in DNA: TGTGCCAGCAGTTTAGACTATACGCAGTATTTT.

Here the CDR3 reads CASSRLDEQFF. CDR3 DNA: TGTGCCAGCAGCCGCCTTGATGAGCAGTTCTTC. The chain combines TRBV6-2 or TRBV6-3 with TRBJ2-1; D call uncertain. V dropped 6 bases and J dropped 8 bases, with 8 bases sitting between them. Germline V gene sequence: CDR1 MNHEY, CDR2 SVGEGT. The length of the CDR3 is 11 residues.

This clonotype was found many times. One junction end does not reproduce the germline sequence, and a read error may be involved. Here the CDR3 DNA reads TGCGCCAGCAGCTCCGAACCCGGGACACCCTACCAACTCTTC. This sequence encodes CASSSEPGTPYQLF. The chain joins TRBV5-1 to TRBJ2-7; D is possibly TRBD1 (6 bases). Germline V CDR1 and CDR2: SGHRS, YFSETQ. The CDR3 is 14 amino acids.

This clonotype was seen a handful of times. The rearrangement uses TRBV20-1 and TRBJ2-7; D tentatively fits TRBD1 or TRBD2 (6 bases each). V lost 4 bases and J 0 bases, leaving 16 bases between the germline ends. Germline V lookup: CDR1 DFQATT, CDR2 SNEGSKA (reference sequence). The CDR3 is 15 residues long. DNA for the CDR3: TGCAGTGCTACCGGGGGCACTAAACACTCCTACGAGCAGTACTTC. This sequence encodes CSATGGTKHSYEQYF.

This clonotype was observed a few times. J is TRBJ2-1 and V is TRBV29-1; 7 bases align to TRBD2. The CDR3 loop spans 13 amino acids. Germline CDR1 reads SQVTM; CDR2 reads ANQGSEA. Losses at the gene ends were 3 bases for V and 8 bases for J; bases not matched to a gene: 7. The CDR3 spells CSVDGGGGDEQFF. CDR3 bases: TGCAGCGTTGATGGCGGGGGAGGGGATGAGCAGTTCTTC.

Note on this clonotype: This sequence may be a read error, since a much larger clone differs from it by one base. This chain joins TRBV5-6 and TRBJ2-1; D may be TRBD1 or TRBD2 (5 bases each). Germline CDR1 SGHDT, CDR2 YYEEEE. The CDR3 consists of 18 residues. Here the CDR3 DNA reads TGTGCCAGCAGCGGGGGTTTCGAATTCCTGCTATCCTCCAATGAGCAGTTCTTC. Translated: CASSGGFEFLLSSNEQFF. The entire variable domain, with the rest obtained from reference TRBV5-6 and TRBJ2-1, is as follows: DAGVTQSPTHLIKTRGQQVTLRCSPKSGHDTVSWYQQALGQGPQFIFQYYEEEERQRGNFPDRFSGHQFPNYSSELNVNALLLGDSALYLCASSGGFEFLLSSNEQFFGPGTRLTVL.

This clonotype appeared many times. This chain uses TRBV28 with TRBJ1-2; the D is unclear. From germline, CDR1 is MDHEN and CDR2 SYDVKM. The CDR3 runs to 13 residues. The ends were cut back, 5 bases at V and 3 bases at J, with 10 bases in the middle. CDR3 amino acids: CASSVPRHYGYTF. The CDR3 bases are TGTGCCAGCAGTGTCCCCAGGCACTATGGCTACACCTTC.

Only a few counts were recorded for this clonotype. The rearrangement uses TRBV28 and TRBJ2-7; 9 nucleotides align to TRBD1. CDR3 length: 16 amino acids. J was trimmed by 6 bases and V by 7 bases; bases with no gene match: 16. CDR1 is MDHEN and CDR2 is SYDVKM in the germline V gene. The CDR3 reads CASTALGDRAAFEQYF. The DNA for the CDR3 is TGTGCCAGCACCGCCCTCGGGGACAGGGCGGCGTTCGAGCAGTACTTC.

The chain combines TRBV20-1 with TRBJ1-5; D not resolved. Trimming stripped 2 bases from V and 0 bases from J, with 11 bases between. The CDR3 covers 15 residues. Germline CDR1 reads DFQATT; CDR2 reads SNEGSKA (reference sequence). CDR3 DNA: TGCAGTGCTAGACCCCTCGGGGTTAGCAATCAGCCCCAGCATTTT. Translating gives CSARPLGVSNQPQHF.

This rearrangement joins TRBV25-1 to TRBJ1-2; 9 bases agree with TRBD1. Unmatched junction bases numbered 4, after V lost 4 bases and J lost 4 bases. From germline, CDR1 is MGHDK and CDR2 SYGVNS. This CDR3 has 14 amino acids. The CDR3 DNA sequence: TGTGCCAGCAGTGCTACAGGGGGCGTCTATGGCTACACCTTC. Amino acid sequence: CASSATGGVYGYTF.

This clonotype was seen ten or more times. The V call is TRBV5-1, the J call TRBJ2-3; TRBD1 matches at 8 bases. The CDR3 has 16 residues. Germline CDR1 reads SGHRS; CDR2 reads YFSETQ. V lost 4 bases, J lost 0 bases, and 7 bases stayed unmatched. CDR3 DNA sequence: TGCGCCAGCAGCCACAACGACAGGGGAAGCACAGATACGCAGTATTTT. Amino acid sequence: CASSHNDRGSTDTQYF.

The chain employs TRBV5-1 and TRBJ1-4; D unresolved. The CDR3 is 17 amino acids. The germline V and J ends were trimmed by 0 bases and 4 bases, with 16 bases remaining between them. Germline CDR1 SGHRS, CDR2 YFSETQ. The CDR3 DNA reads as TGCGCCAGCAGCTTGGGGATAGACCTAGCTGGTAATGAAAAACTGTTTTTT. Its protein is CASSLGIDLAGNEKLFF.

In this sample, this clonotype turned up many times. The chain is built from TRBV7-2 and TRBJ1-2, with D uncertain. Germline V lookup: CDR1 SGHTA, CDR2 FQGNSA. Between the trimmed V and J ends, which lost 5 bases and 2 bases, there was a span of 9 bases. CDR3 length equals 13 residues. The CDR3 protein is CASSGGPNYGYTF. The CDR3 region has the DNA TGTGCCAGCAGCGGCGGCCCCAACTATGGCTACACCTTC.

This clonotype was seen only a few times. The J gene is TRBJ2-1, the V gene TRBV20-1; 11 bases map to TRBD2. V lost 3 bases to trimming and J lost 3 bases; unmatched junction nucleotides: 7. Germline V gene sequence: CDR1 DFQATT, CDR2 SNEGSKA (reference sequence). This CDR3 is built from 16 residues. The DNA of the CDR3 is TGCAGTGCTAGGCCCGACACTAGCGGGAGCTACAATGAGCAGTTCTTC. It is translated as CSARPDTSGSYNEQFF.

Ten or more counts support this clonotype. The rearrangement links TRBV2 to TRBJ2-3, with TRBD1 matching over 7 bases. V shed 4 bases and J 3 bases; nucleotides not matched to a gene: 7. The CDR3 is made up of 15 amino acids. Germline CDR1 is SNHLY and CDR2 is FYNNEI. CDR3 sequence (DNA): TGTGCCAGCAGTGTTGAGGGGGCTCGGACAGATACGCAGTATTTT. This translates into CASSVEGARTDTQYF.

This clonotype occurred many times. This CDR3 is CASSLAEVVAGGQETQYF. The DNA for the CDR3 is TGTGCCAGCAGCTTAGCGGAAGTGGTAGCGGGAGGCCAAGAGACCCAGTACTTC. The chain joins TRBV7-2 to TRBJ2-5; 10 bases are a match to TRBD2. V shed 0 bases and J 1 base; nucleotides not matched to a gene: 8. Germline V gene lookup returns CDR1 SGHTA and CDR2 FQGNSA. The length of the CDR3 is 18 residues.

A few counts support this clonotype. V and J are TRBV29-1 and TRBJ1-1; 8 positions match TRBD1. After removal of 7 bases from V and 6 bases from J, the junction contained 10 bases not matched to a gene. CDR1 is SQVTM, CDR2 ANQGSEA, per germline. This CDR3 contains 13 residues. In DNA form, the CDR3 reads TGCAGCGGCGGGACAGGCGCGGGTTCTGAAGCTTTCTTT. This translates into CSGGTGAGSEAFF.

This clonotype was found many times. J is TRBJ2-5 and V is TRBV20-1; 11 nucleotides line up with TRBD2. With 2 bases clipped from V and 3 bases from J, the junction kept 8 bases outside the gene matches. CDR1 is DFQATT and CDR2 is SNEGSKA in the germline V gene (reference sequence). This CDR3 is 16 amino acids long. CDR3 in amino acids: CSARSGGGLAEETQYF. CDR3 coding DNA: TGCAGTGCTAGATCCGGCGGGGGACTAGCGGAAGAGACCCAGTACTTC.

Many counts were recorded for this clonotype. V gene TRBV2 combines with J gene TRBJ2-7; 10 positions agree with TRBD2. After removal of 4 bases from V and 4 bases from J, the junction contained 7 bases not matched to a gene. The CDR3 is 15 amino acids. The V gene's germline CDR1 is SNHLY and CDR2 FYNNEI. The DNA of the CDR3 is TGTGCCAGCAGTGCCGGTAGCGGGAGGACTTACGAGCAGTACTTC. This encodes CASSAGSGRTYEQYF.